Sequencing of this T cell receptor (beta chain) was carried out in a study of blood T cell repertoires in COVID-19. Across the whole study: T cells, B-cell-depleted T cells, or PBMCs supplied cDNA or gDNA.

Grouping used clinical history reported by participants in a survey and questionnaire. Trimming took 3 bases from V and 8 from J; bases not matched to a gene: 10. Looked up from germline, CDR1 is SGHTA and CDR2 is FQGNSA. This CDR3 has 15 amino acids. Assay: immunoSEQ multiplex PCR; the TCRdb copy retains only in-frame clones and omits some. This sample has roughly 170,000 clones, with approximately 87% found just once. The specimen sequenced was PBMCs or T cells enriched from blood (not recorded which). The TCR sequence derives from a woman in her fifties or sixties who had recovered from COVID-19. V usage is TRBV7-2 and J usage is TRBJ2-3; 8 nucleotides align to TRBD1. The CDR3 DNA is TGTGCCAGCAGCTTTCTTCGGACAGGGCAGGGTACGCAGTATTTT. Translating it yields CASSFLRTGQGTQYF.